This T cell receptor beta chain originates from a study of OX40 agonist ivuxolimab in advanced cancers. Turning to the study itself: Enrollees could have had prior anti-PD-1, anti-PD-L1 or anti-CTLA-4 therapy, which 40% had received. Overall study findings and caveats: At doses 0.1 to 3.0 mg/kg, CD4+ and CD8+ clones expanded.

Using immunoSEQ multiplex PCR, the repertoire was profiled, and TCRdb retains in-frame clones only, with some absent. The sample records 40,000 to 45,000 clones, around nine tenths being singletons. Details on this clone: What it binds is not known.

Per the germline V gene, CDR1 is LNHDA and CDR2 is SQIVND (reference sequence). With 1 base removed from V and 5 bases from J, the gap between germline ends came to 14 bases. This CDR3 has 15 residues. The source is an adult with an advanced solid tumor such as melanoma, head and neck, liver or kidney cancer. The sample consisted of CD4+ or CD8+ T cells sorted from blood, taken in a trial of the OX40 agonist ivuxolimab. The V gene is TRBV19, the J gene TRBJ2-5; maybe TRBD2 (5 bases). CDR3 DNA sequence: TGTGCCAGTAGTATAGCCCTACTAGGGCGGGAGACCCAGTACTTC. The encoded protein is CASSIALLGRETQYF.